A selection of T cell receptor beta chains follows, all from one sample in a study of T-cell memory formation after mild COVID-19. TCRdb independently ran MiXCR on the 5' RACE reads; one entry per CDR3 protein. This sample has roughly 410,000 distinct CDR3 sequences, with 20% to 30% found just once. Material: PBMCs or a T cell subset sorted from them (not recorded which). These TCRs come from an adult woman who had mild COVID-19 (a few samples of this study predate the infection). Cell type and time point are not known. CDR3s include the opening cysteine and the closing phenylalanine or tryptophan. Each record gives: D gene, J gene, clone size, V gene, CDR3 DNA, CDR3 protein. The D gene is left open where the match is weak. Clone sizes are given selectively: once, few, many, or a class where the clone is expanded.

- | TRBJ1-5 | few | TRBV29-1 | TGCAGCGTTGTCGGGGGGAGCAATCAGCCCCAGCATTTT | CSVVGGSNQPQHF
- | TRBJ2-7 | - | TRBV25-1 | TGTGCCAGCAGTGTTTTTCAGGGGCGTAGCTCCTACGAGCAGTACTTC | CASSVFQGRSSYEQYF
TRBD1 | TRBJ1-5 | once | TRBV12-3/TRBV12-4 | TGTGCCAGCAGTCGGACAGGTTTCAATCAGCCCCAGCATTTT | CASSRTGFNQPQHF
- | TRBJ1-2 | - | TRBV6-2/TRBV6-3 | TGTGCCAGCAGTTACGGGGGGGCCTATGGCTACACCTTC | CASSYGGAYGYTF
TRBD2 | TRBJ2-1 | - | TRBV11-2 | TGTGCCAGCAGCTTAGCGGGACTAGCGGGAGGTTACAATGAGCAGTTCTTC | CASSLAGLAGGYNEQFF
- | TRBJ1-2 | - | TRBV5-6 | TGTGCCAGCAGCTTGGCCGGGGAGAACTATGGCTACACCTTC | CASSLAGENYGYTF
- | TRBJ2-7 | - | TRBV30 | TGTGCCTGGAGTGTCAGGGGCTACGAGCAGTACTTC | CAWSVRGYEQYF
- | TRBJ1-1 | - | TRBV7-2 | TGTGCCAGCAGCTTCGCAGGGGTGACGCCTGAAGCTTTCTTT | CASSFAGVTPEAFF
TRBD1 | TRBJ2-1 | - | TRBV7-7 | TGTGCTAGCAGCTTAGCAGGGGACAGGGCAAATGAGCAGTTCTTC | CASSLAGDRANEQFF
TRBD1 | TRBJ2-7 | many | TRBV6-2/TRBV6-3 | TGTGCCAGCAGACGGACAGGAGCCTACGAGCAGTACTTC | CASRRTGAYEQYF
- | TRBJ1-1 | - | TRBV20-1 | TGCAGTGCCATTCCGGTGGCAGGTGAAGCTTTCTTT | CSAIPVAGEAFF
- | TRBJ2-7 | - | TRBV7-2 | TGTGCCAGCAGCTTAAGGGTGGCCCACGAGCAGTACTTC | CASSLRVAHEQYF
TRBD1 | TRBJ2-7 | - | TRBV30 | TGTGCCTGGAGCCGGGGACAGTACTACGAGCAGTACTTC | CAWSRGQYYEQYF
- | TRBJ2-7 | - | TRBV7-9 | TGTGCCAGCAGTCTCTCAGGGTTCCACGAGCAGTACTTC | CASSLSGFHEQYF
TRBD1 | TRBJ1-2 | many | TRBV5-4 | TGTGCCAGCAGCGCCCAGACCCGGGACAGCTATGGCTACACCTTC | CASSAQTRDSYGYTF
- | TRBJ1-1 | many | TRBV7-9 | TGTGCCAGCAGCTTAAACGGCCGGAACACTGAAGCTTTCTTT | CASSLNGRNTEAFF
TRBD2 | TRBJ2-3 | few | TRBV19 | TGTGCCAGTAGTAAACTAGCGAGTATCTCTAGCACAGATACGCAGTATTTT | CASSKLASISSTDTQYF
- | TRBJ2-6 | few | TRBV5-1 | TGCGCCAGCAGACCGTCAGCGACTGGGGCCAACGTCCTGACTTTC | CASRPSATGANVLTF
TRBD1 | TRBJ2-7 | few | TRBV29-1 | TGCAGCGTTGGGAAAGACAGGGTAGACGACGAGCAGTACTTC | CSVGKDRVDDEQYF
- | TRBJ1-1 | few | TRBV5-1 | TGCGCCAGCAGCCCCGGAGGCCCGAACACTGAAGCTTTCTTT | CASSPGGPNTEAFF
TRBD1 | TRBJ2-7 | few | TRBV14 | TGTGCCAGCAGCCGCTCGGGACAGGGAGAACGCTACGAGCAGTACTTC | CASSRSGQGERYEQYF
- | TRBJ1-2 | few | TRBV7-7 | TGTGCCAAGATAAGGGGAACCTTC | CAKIRGTF
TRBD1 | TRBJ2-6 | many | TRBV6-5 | TGTGCCAGCAGTACAAACGATCCCCGGGACAGGGGGCGATTCTCTGGGGCCAACGTCCTGACTTTC | CASSTNDPRDRGRFSGANVLTF
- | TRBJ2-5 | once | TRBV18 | TGTGCCAGCTCGACTAGGGCGGGGGAGACCCAGTACTTC | CASSTRAGETQYF
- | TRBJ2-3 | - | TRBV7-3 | TGTGCCAGCAGCTTCCCCAAAGGGGGGTCTAGCACAGATACGCAGTATTTT | CASSFPKGGSSTDTQYF